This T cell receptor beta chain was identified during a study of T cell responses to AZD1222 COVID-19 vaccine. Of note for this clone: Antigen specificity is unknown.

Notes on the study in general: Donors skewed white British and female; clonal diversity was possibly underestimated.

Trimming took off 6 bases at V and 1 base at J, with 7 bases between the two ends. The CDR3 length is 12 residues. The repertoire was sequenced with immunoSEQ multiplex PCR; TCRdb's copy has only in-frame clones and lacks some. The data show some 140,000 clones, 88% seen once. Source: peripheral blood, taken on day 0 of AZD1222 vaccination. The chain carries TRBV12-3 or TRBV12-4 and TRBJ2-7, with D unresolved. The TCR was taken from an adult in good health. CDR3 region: CASSLTSYEQYF. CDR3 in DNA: TGTGCCAGCAGCCTAACATCCTACGAGCAGTACTTC.